These 13 T cell receptor beta chains share one sample of origin, sequenced in a study of a mutant IDH1 vaccine in newly diagnosed glioma (dated by TCRdb to about 2021). The library was made by the immunoSEQ multiplex PCR assay. Held by TCRdb, this immuneACCESS table contains in-frame sequences only and omits some clones. Under half of the omission traces to an unresolved V gene where checked; the cause of the rest is unknown. The sample table lists about 40,000 clones, around 84% of them with a count of one. The top ten constitute about 2% of the sample. Read against the paper, the sample's time point label means: week 11, during vaccination. Each vaccine dose, consisting of 300 ug of a 20-mer mutant IDH1 peptide in Montanide, was administered subcutaneously with topical imiquimod. Antigens of these TCRs are unknown. The sample in question was PBMCs, obtained from a glioma patient whose treatment included an IDH1 peptide vaccine. Every receptor here comes from a man aged 40-50 years with glioma.

This clone was observed once. The chain employs TRBV7-9 and TRBJ1-2, with D possibly TRBD1 on 5 matching bases. CDR3 length: 15 residues. Between the trimmed V and J ends, which lost 1 base and 2 bases, there was a span of 11 bases. Germline lookup yields CDR1 SEHNR and CDR2 FQNEAQ (reference sequence). Here the CDR3 DNA reads TGTGCCAGCAGCTTAGGGCAGGGTGTAAACTATGGCTACACCTTC. This translates into CASSLGQGVNYGYTF. The variable domain in full, completed from reference TRBV7-9 and TRBJ1-2, reads DTGVSQNPRHKITKRGQNVTFRCDPISEHNRLYWYRQTLGQGPEFLTYFQNEAQLEKSRLLSDRFSAERPKGSFSTLEIQRTEQGDSAMYLCASSLGQGVNYGYTFGSGTRLTVV.

The chain links TRBV7-6 to TRBJ2-3; 11 positions match TRBD2. V was clipped by 2 bases and J by 4 bases; unmatched bases: 2. CDR1 and CDR2 (germline): SGHVS, FNYEAQ. The CDR3 runs to 15 residues. CDR3 bases: TGTGCCAGCAGCTTACTAGCGGGAGGTTCAGATACGCAGTATTTT. Translating it yields CASSLLAGGSDTQYF. Variable domain in full (rest from reference TRBV7-6 and TRBJ2-3): GAGVSQSPRYKVTKRGQDVALRCDPISGHVSLYWYRQALGQGPEFLTYFNYEAQQDKSGLPNDRFSAERPEGSISTLTIQRTEQRDSAMYRCASSLLAGGSDTQYFGPGTRLTVL.

This clone showed up just a few times. This chain connects TRBV7-3 to TRBJ2-1; 10 bases match TRBD2. The CDR3 sequence is 14 residues long. V lost 6 bases, J lost 5 bases, and 4 bases stayed unmatched. In germline, CDR1 is SGHTA, CDR2 FQGTGA. CDR3 DNA sequence: TGTGCCAGCAGTCGGACTAGCGGAAACAATGAGCAGTTCTTC. This encodes CASSRTSGNNEQFF.

The chain joins TRBV7-6 to TRBJ2-7; D unresolved. V was trimmed by 6 bases and J by 6 bases, leaving 9 bases between them. The CDR3 covers 11 residues. CDR1 and CDR2 from the germline V gene are SGHVS and FNYEAQ. DNA of the CDR3: TGTGCCAGCAGTGAGATGGGCGAGCAGTACTTC. Amino acids: CASSEMGEQYF.

The genes are TRBV9 and TRBJ2-5; possible D gene TRBD1, 7 bases. The germline V gene encodes CDR1 SGDLS and CDR2 YYNGEE. The CDR3 is 16 residues long. Trimming removed 4 bases from V and 4 bases from J, with 20 bases in between. CDR3 sequence: CASSSRGTVVGETQYF. DNA of the CDR3: TGTGCCAGCAGCTCTCGCGGGACAGTCGTCGGAGAGACCCAGTACTTC.

The chain combines TRBV7-9 with TRBJ1-2; tentatively, D is TRBD1 (6 bases). The CDR3 sequence is 16 residues long. The germline V gene encodes CDR1 SEHNR and CDR2 FQNEAQ (reference sequence). Trimming took off 3 bases at V and 6 bases at J, with 20 bases between the two ends. CDR3 region: CASSFAGTLQRNGYTF. The CDR3 nucleotides are TGTGCCAGCAGCTTCGCGGGGACACTACAAAGAAATGGCTACACCTTC.

The V call is TRBV6-4, the J call TRBJ2-7, with TRBD1 matching over 7 bases. V was clipped by 6 bases and J by 2 bases; unmatched bases: 10. The CDR3 is made up of 15 amino acids. Germline V gene data show CDR1 as MRHNA and CDR2 as SNTAGT. For the CDR3, the DNA is TGTGCCAGCAGCCCCAGAGACAGGGTCACCTACGAGCAGTACTTC. This encodes CASSPRDRVTYEQYF.

The chain links TRBV7-8 to TRBJ2-1, with 7 bases matching TRBD2. Germline V lookup: CDR1 SGHVS, CDR2 FQNEAQ. The CDR3 totals 13 residues. The trim removed 5 bases at V and 14 bases at J, leaving 12 bases unmatched. CDR3 bases: TGTGCCAGCAGCGCCCAGACTACACGGGGGGAGTTCTTC. This gives the protein CASSAQTTRGEFF.

The rearrangement links TRBV6-5 to TRBJ2-7, with unresolved D. Germline CDR1 MNHEY, CDR2 SVGAGI. The germline V and J ends were trimmed by 0 bases and 0 bases, with 12 bases remaining between them. The CDR3 sequence is 16 residues long. The CDR3 bases are TGTGCCAGCAGTTACTCGATTGTTACAAACTCCTACGAGCAGTACTTC. Protein product: CASSYSIVTNSYEQYF.

The CDR3 loop is CASGTLRGFNEQFF. The CDR3 nucleotides are TGCGCCAGCGGTACCCTGAGGGGATTCAATGAGCAGTTCTTC. The chain combines TRBV5-1 with TRBJ2-1; D may be TRBD1 or TRBD2 (5 bases each). The CDR3 loop spans 14 amino acids. Germline CDR1 is SGHRS and CDR2 is YFSETQ. V was trimmed by 7 bases and J by 6 bases, leaving 17 bases between them.

The chain links TRBV27 to TRBJ2-1; maybe TRBD2 (5 bases). The CDR3 has 16 amino acids. The V gene's germline CDR1 is MNHEY and CDR2 SMNVEV (reference sequence). V lost 2 bases to trimming and J lost 2 bases, with 13 bases between them. The CDR3 protein is CASSLMGAAAYNEQFF. CDR3 bases: TGTGCCAGCAGTTTAATGGGAGCGGCCGCCTACAATGAGCAGTTCTTC.

This clone is a singleton in its sample. CDR3 DNA sequence: TGTGCCAGCAGTTCCGACGATCCGGGACAGGGGGCCGAGCAGTACTTC. Amino acid sequence: CASSSDDPGQGAEQYF. The chain recombines TRBV6-5 with TRBJ2-7, with 12 bases identical to TRBD1. The J segment lost 6 bases and the V segment lost 4 bases, leaving 10 bases of the junction unmatched. From germline, CDR1 is MNHEY and CDR2 SVGAGI. This CDR3 contains 16 residues.

The chain joins TRBV19 to TRBJ2-7; possibly TRBD2 for D (6 bases). CDR1 LNHDA and CDR2 SQIVND come from the germline V gene (reference sequence). The CDR3 is 13 amino acids. V lost 6 bases and J lost 4, with 13 bases in between. CDR3 protein: CASRGFRGYEQYF. The CDR3 bases are TGTGCCAGTAGAGGATTTCGGGGGTACGAGCAGTACTTC. The variable domain in full, with the rest retrieved from reference TRBV19 and TRBJ2-7, is DGGITQSPKYLFRKEGQNVTLSCEQNLNHDAMYWYRQDPGQGLRLIYYSQIVNDFQKGDIAEGYSVSREKKESFPLTVTSAQKNPTAFYLCASRGFRGYEQYFGPGTRLTVT.